These 16 T cell receptor beta chains share one sample of origin, sequenced in a study of control samples from healthy donors and cancer patients. Assay used: immunoSEQ multiplex PCR; TCRdb lists only in-frame clones, some missing. The data show roughly 200,000 clones, roughly nine tenths seen once. The sequencing input was blood. The source is a man aged 25-40 years in good health.

The chain carries TRBV9 and TRBJ1-1, with a possible D match to TRBD1 (6 bases). Trimming stripped 0 bases from V and 5 bases from J, with 14 bases between. Germline lookup yields CDR1 SGDLS and CDR2 YYNGEE. The CDR3 spans 15 residues. CDR3 coding DNA: TGTGCCAGCAGCGTAGAGGGGGGATTGGGTACTGAAGCTTTCTTT. Protein product: CASSVEGGLGTEAFF.

The CDR3 protein is CASSFRTGGPGNTIYF. The CDR3 DNA reads TGTGCCAGTAGCTTTCGGACAGGGGGGCCTGGAAACACCATATATTTT. The chain joins TRBV19 to TRBJ1-3; 10 nucleotides agree with TRBD1. V trimming: 6 bases; J trimming: 2 bases; junction bases outside the gene matches: 7. The CDR3 length is 16 residues. CDR1 and CDR2 from the germline V gene are LNHDA and SQIVND (reference sequence).

This clone appeared a few times. The V gene is TRBV6-4, the J gene TRBJ2-1; possibly TRBD2 for D (5 bases). There are 13 residues in the CDR3. Germline assignment: CDR1 MRHNA and CDR2 SNTAGT. Trimming cost V 0 bases and J 5 bases, with 5 bases left between them. The CDR3 protein is CASSDSTNNEQFF. As DNA, the CDR3 is TGTGCCAGCAGTGACTCGACTAACAATGAGCAGTTCTTC.

The chain carries TRBV6-5 and TRBJ1-5; D gene ambiguous. V lost 6 bases to trimming and J lost 1 base, with 13 bases between them. Germline CDR1 is MNHEY and CDR2 is SVGAGI. The CDR3 length is 15 residues. The CDR3 DNA follows: TGTGCCAGCAGGGGTAGGGCCGCGAGCAATCAGCCCCAGCATTTT. This sequence encodes CASRGRAASNQPQHF.

V is TRBV6-1 and J is TRBJ1-4; D unclear. Trimming took 2 bases from V and 8 from J, leaving 15 bases between them. The CDR3 is 15 amino acids. Germline lookup yields CDR1 MNHNS and CDR2 SASEGT. Here the CDR3 DNA reads TGTGCCAGCAGTGAATTGAGGTTAGGACGAGAAAAACTGTTTTTT. Translation: CASSELRLGREKLFF.

The genes are TRBV19 and TRBJ1-1, with a possible D match to TRBD1 (5 bases). Germline-derived CDR1 and CDR2 are LNHDA and SQIVND (reference sequence). Between the trimmed V and J ends, which lost 5 bases and 1 base, there was a span of 26 bases. The CDR3 has 19 amino acids. The CDR3 bases are TGTGCCAGTAGTCCCATAAGCACGACCTGGGGACGGACGAACACTGAAGCTTTCTTT. Residues: CASSPISTTWGRTNTEAFF.

The rearrangement links TRBV24-1 to TRBJ2-3; weak D call: TRBD2 (6 bases). Germline lookup yields CDR1 KGHDR and CDR2 SFDVKD. V dropped 0 bases and J dropped 4 bases, with 10 bases sitting between them. The CDR3 sequence is 15 residues long. The DNA for the CDR3 is TGTGCCACCAGTGATTTGTGGGACTCACCAGATACGCAGTATTTT. It specifies CATSDLWDSPDTQYF.

On this clone: The identical CDR3 is also encoded by other nucleotide sequences in the sample. CDR3 in DNA: TGCGCCAGCAGCCAAGAGGGAAGAGGGAATCAGCCCCAGCATTTT. It encodes CASSQEGRGNQPQHF. The genes are TRBV4-1 and TRBJ1-5, with D unclear. The V and J ends lost 0 bases and 4 bases respectively, with 10 bases between them. Per germline, CDR1 MGHRA and CDR2 YSYEKL. This CDR3 spans 15 amino acids.

The chain recombines TRBV28 with TRBJ1-5; no clear D gene. The CDR3 has 12 amino acids. Germline CDR1 MDHEN, CDR2 SYDVKM. Trimming took off 6 bases at V and 0 bases at J, with 3 bases between the two ends. The CDR3 DNA is TGTGCCAGCAGGGTTAGCAATCAGCCCCAGCATTTT. Translation gives CASRVSNQPQHF. The full variable domain, its missing parts supplied by reference TRBV28 and TRBJ1-5, is DVKVTQSSRYLVKRTGEKVFLECVQDMDHENMFWYRQDPGLGLRLIYFSYDVKMKEKGDIPEGYSVSREKKERFSLILESASTNQTSMYLCASRVSNQPQHFGDGTRLSIL.

This clone occurred a few times. This chain connects TRBV10-1 to TRBJ2-7, with TRBD1 matching over 10 bases. V was clipped by 2 bases and J by 5 bases; unmatched bases: 3. The CDR3 runs 14 residues. CDR1 and CDR2 (germline): WNHNN, SYGVQD (reference sequence). The CDR3 DNA sequence: TGCGCCAGCAGTGAGGACAGGGGGCTGGACGAGCAGTACTTC. Residues: CASSEDRGLDEQYF.

This clone occurred once. J is TRBJ2-4 and V is TRBV13; TRBD2 agrees at 9 bases. This CDR3 region has 20 residues. Losses at the gene ends were 5 bases for V and 0 bases for J; bases not matched to a gene: 17. The germline CDR1 and CDR2 sequences are PRHDT and FYEKMQ (reference sequence). Here the CDR3 reads CASSGWGSLAGGVAKNIQYF. The CDR3 coding sequence is TGTGCCAGCAGCGGCTGGGGCTCGCTGGCGGGGGGGGTAGCCAAAAACATTCAGTACTTC.

This chain joins TRBV3-1 (or the pseudogene TRBV3-2) and TRBJ2-3; D ambiguous. The CDR3 is 15 amino acids. Trimming removed 1 base from V and 3 bases from J, with 11 bases in between. Per the germline V gene, CDR1 is LGHDT and CDR2 is YNNKEL (reference sequence). The CDR3 DNA follows: TGTGCCAGCAGCCAAGGTACTATGGGGACAGATACGCAGTATTTT. Amino acids: CASSQGTMGTDTQYF.

The chain is built from TRBV6-5 and TRBJ1-6, with 7 bases that match TRBD1. The junction had 6 bases not matched to a gene; V was cut back by 5 bases and J by 8 bases. Germline CDR1 MNHEY, CDR2 SVGAGI. The CDR3 runs 14 residues. CDR3 sequence reads: CASSQGQRYSPLHF. The CDR3 nucleotides are TGTGCCAGCAGTCAGGGACAGCGATATTCACCCCTCCACTTT.

In the case of this clone: Other DNA sequences in this sample translate to the same CDR3. The chain couples TRBV9 to TRBJ2-3, with TRBD1 matching 7 bases. The length of the CDR3 is 14 residues. Germline CDR1 and CDR2: SGDLS and YYNGEE. Trimming at V came to 4 bases and at J to 5 bases, leaving 7 bases not matched to a gene. The CDR3 is CASSTRTGGDTQYF. CDR3 DNA: TGTGCCAGCAGCACCCGGACAGGTGGAGATACGCAGTATTTT.

The V and J genes are TRBV27 and TRBJ2-1, with D perhaps given as TRBD1 or TRBD2 (5 bases each). With 6 bases removed from V and 7 bases from J, the gap between germline ends came to 25 bases. The CDR3 has 17 residues. Germline lookup yields CDR1 MNHEY and CDR2 SMNVEV (reference sequence). The chain's CDR3 is CASRTNTGTSEGNEQFF. CDR3 coding DNA: TGTGCCAGCAGGACTAACACCGGGACCTCGGAAGGGAATGAGCAGTTCTTC.

The V call is TRBV6-5, the J call TRBJ1-2, with no clear D. The CDR3 is 13 residues long. With 9 bases removed from V and 3 bases from J, the gap between germline ends came to 14 bases. In germline, CDR1 is MNHEY, CDR2 SVGAGI. CDR3 DNA: TGTGCCAGTATTAAGGGAGAGTACTATGGCTACACCTTC. This gives the protein CASIKGEYYGYTF.